The clone carrying this T cell receptor (beta chain) appeared a single time. This specimen belongs to a study of blood T cell repertoires in COVID-19. TCRdb's table, derived via immunoSEQ multiplex PCR, lists solely in-frame clones and lacks some. The profile shows more than 95,000 clones, 89% of them singletons. This CDR3 is 16 amino acids long. V was pared by 4 bases and J by 0 bases, with 6 bases of the junction left unmatched. CDR1 SGHNT and CDR2 YYREEE come from the germline V gene (reference sequence). This sequence joins TRBV5-4 and TRBJ2-3; TRBD2 matches 9 bases. The origin of this receptor is a woman aged 60-75 years with acute or convalescent COVID-19. The sample comprised peripheral blood. CDR3: CASSPGLAPSTDTQYF. DNA for the CDR3: TGTGCCAGCAGCCCCGGACTAGCGCCTAGCACAGATACGCAGTATTTT.